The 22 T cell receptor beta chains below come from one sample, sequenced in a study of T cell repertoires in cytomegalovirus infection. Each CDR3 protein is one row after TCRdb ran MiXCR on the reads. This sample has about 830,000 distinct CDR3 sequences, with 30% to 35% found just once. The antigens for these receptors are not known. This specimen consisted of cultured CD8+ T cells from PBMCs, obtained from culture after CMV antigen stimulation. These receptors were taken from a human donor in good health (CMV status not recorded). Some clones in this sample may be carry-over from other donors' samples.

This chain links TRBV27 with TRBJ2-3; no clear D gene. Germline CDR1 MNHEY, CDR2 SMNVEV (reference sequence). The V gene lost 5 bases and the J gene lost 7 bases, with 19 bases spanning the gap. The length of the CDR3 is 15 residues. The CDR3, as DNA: TGTGCCAGCAGTGCGGCCGCTTCAAATATACATACGCAGTATTTT. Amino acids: CASSAAASNIHTQYF.

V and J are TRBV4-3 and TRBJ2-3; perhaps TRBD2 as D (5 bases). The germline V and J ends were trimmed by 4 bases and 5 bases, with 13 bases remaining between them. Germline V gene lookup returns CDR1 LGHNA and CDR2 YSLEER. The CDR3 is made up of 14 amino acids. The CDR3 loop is CASSRADVRDTQYF. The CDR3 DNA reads TGCGCCAGCAGCCGAGCGGACGTTCGAGATACGCAGTATTTT.

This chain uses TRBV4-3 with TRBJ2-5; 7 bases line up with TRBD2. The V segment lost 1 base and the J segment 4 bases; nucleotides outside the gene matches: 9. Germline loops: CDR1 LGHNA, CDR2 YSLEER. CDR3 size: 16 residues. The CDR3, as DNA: TGCGCCAGCAGCCAAGCCCCCGGGACTAACGGAGAGACCCAGTACTTC. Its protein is CASSQAPGTNGETQYF.

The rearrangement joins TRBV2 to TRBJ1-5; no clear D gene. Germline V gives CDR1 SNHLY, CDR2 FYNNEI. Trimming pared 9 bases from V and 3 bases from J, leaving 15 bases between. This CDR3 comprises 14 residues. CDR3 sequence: CASTRGQYNQPQHF. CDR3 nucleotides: TGTGCCAGTACACGAGGGCAGTACAATCAGCCCCAGCATTTT.

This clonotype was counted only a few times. Here the CDR3 reads CASSYPSGGTGELFF. In DNA form, the CDR3 reads TGTGCCAGCAGTTACCCTTCGGGGGGCACCGGGGAGCTGTTTTTT. The chain couples TRBV6-2 or TRBV6-3 to TRBJ2-2; 7 bases align to TRBD2. Trimming took 2 bases from V and 4 from J; bases not matched to a gene: 4. The CDR3 is made up of 15 amino acids. CDR1 MNHEY and CDR2 SVGEGT come from the germline V gene.

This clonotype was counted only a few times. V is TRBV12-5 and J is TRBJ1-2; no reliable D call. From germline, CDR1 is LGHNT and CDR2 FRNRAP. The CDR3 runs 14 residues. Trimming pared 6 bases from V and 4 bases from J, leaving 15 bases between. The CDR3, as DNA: TGTGCTAGTGGCCCGACTGGCCCTACCTATGGCTACACCTTC. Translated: CASGPTGPTYGYTF.

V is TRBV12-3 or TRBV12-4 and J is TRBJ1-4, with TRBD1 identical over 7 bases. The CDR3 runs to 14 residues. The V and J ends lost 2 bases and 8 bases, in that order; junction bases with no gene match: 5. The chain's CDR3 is CASSLSGGEEKLFF. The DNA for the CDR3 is TGTGCCAGCAGTTTATCAGGGGGTGAAGAAAAACTGTTTTTT.

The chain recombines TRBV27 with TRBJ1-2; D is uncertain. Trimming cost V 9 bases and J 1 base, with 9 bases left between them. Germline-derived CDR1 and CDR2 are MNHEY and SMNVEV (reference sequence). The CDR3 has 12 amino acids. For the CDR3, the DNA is TGTGCCAGTATGAGTTTTAACTATGGCTACACCTTC. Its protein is CASMSFNYGYTF.

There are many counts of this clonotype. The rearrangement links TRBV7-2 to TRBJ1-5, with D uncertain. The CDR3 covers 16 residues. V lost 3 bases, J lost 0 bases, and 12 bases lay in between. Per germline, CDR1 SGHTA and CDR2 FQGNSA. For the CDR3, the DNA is TGTGCCAGCAGCTTGGGCAGTGGATATAGCAATCAGCCCCAGCATTTT. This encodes CASSLGSGYSNQPQHF. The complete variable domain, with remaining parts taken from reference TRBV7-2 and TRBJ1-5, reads GAGVSQSPSNKVTEKGKDVELRCDPISGHTALYWYRQSLGQGLEFLIYFQGNSAPDKSGLPSDRFSAERTGGSVSTLTIQRTQQEDSAVYLCASSLGSGYSNQPQHFGDGTRLSIL.

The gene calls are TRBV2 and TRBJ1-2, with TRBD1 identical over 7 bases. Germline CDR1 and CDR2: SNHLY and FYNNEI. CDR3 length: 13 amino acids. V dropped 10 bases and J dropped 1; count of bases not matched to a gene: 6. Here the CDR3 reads CAIVQGVNYGYTF. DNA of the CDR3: TGTGCCATTGTCCAGGGGGTTAACTATGGCTACACCTTC.

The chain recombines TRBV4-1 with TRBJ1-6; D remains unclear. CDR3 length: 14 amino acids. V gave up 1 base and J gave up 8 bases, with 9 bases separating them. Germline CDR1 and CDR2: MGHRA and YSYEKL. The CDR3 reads CASSQGSGYSPLHF. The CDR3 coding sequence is TGCGCCAGCAGCCAAGGATCGGGATATTCACCCCTCCACTTT.

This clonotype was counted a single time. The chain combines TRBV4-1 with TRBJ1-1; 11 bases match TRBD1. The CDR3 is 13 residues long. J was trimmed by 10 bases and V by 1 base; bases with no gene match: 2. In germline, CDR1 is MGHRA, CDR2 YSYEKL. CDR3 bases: TGCGCCAGCAGCCAAGGGGACAGGGGGGTAGCTTTCTTT. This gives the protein CASSQGDRGVAFF.

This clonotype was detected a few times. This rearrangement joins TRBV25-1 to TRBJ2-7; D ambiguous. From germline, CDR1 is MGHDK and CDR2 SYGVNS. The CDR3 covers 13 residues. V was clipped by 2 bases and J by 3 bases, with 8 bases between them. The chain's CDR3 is CASSENTLYEQYF. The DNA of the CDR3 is TGTGCCAGCAGTGAAAACACCCTCTACGAGCAGTACTTC.

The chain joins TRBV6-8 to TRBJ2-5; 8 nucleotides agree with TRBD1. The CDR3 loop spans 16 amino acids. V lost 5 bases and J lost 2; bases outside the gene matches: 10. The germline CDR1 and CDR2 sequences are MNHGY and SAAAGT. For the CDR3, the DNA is TGTGCCAGCAGTAGTGGGCAGGGGGCTGTGCAAGAGACCCAGTACTTC. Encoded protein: CASSSGQGAVQETQYF.

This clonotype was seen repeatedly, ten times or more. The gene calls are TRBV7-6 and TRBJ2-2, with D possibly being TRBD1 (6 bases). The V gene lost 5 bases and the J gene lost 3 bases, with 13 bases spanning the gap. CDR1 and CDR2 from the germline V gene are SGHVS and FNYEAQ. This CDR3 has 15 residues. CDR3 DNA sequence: TGTGCCAGCAGCCCTGGCAGGGGTTACACCGGGGAGCTGTTTTTT. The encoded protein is CASSPGRGYTGELFF. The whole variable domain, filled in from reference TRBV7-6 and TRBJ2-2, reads GAGVSQSPRYKVTKRGQDVALRCDPISGHVSLYWYRQALGQGPEFLTYFNYEAQQDKSGLPNDRFSAERPEGSISTLTIQRTEQRDSAMYRCASSPGRGYTGELFFGEGSRLTVL.

The chain's CDR3 is CASSYMGEQFF. CDR3 DNA: TGTGCCAGCAGTTATATGGGAGAGCAGTTCTTC. The gene calls are TRBV6-5 and TRBJ2-1; D uncertain. Trimming took off 3 bases at V and 10 bases at J, with 7 bases between the two ends. Germline V gives CDR1 MNHEY, CDR2 SVGAGI. CDR3 length: 11 residues.

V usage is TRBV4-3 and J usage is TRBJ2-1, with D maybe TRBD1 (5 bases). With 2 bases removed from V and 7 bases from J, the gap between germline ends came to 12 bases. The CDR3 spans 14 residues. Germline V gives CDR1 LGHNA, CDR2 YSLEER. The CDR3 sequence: CASSQSHRKNEQFF. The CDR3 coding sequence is TGCGCCAGCAGCCAATCTCACAGGAAAAATGAGCAGTTCTTC.

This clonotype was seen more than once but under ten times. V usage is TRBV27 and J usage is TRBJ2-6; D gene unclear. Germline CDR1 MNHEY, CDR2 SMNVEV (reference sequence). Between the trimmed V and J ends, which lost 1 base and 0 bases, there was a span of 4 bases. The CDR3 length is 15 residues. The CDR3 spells CASSLFRSGANVLTF. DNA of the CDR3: TGTGCCAGCAGTTTATTCCGCTCTGGGGCCAACGTCCTGACTTTC. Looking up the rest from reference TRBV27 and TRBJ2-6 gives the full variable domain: EAQVTQNPRYLITVTGKKLTVTCSQNMNHEYMSWYRQDPGLGLRQIYYSMNVEVTDKGDVPEGYKVSRKEKRNFPLILESPSPNQTSLYFCASSLFRSGANVLTFGAGSRLTVL.

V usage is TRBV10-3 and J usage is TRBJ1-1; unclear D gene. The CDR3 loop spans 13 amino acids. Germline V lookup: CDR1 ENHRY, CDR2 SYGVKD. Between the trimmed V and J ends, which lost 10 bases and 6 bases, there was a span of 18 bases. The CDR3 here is CATISGREAEAFF. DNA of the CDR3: TGTGCCACCATCTCGGGGAGGGAGGCTGAAGCTTTCTTT.

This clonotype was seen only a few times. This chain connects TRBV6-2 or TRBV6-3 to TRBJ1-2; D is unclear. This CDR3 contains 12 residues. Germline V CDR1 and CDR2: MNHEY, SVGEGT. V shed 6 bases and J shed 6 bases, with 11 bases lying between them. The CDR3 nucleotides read TGTGCCAGCAGCGGAGTCAGAGATGGCTACACCTTC. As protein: CASSGVRDGYTF.

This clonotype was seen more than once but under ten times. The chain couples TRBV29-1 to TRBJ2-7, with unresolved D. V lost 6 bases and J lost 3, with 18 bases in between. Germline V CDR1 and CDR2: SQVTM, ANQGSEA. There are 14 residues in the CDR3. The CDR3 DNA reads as TGCAGCGTGATTTCGAGGCAGGCGTTCTACGAGCAGTACTTC. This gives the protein CSVISRQAFYEQYF.

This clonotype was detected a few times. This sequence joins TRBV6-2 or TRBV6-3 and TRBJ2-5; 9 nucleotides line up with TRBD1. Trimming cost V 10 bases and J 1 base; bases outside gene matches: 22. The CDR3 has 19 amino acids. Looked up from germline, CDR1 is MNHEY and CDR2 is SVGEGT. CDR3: CATSLLPRDRAYLQETQYF. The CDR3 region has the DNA TGTGCCACCTCCCTGCTTCCCCGGGACAGGGCCTACCTCCAAGAGACCCAGTACTTC.